Below, 24 T cell receptor beta chains from the same sample are listed, as sequenced in a study of T cell responses to AZD1222 COVID-19 vaccine. TCRdb's copy holds only in-frame clones and misses some; the assay was immunoSEQ multiplex PCR. The sample carries 95,000 to 150,000 clones, around 85% recorded once. The sequenced sample was peripheral blood, obtained on day 0 of AZD1222 vaccination. The receptor set was obtained from an adult in good health.

The gene calls are TRBV24-1 and TRBJ2-4; D may be TRBD1 (6 bases). This CDR3 is 15 amino acids long. Germline V gene data show CDR1 as KGHDR and CDR2 as SFDVKD. The V and J ends lost 4 bases and 1 base respectively, with 10 bases between them. The CDR3, as DNA: TGTGCCACCAGTGACGACAGGTCGGCCAAAAACATTCAGTACTTC. The encoded protein is CATSDDRSAKNIQYF.

The V call is TRBV2, the J call TRBJ1-4, with 8 bases matching TRBD1. Losses at the gene ends were 11 bases for V and 8 bases for J; bases not matched to a gene: 13. The germline V gene has CDR1 SNHLY and CDR2 FYNNEI. This CDR3 is built from 14 residues. The CDR3 reads CAHQQGQVGEKLFF. In DNA form, the CDR3 reads TGTGCCCACCAGCAGGGACAGGTGGGGGAAAAACTGTTTTTT.

The V and J genes are TRBV3-1 (or the pseudogene TRBV3-2) and TRBJ2-7, with TRBD2 as a possible D gene (6 bases). Germline-derived CDR1 and CDR2 are LGHDT and YNNKEL (reference sequence). The CDR3 has 14 residues. The V gene lost 2 bases and the J gene lost 6 bases, with 14 bases spanning the gap. The CDR3 DNA is TGTGCCAGCAGCCAAAAGACTAGTAATCCCGAGCAGTACTTC. It is translated as CASSQKTSNPEQYF.

The rearrangement joins TRBV4-1 to TRBJ2-7, with a possible D match to TRBD2 (6 bases). The CDR3 contains 13 residues. V dropped 5 bases and J dropped 5 bases, with 13 bases sitting between them. From germline, CDR1 is MGHRA and CDR2 YSYEKL. The DNA of the CDR3 is TGCGCCAGCAGCTACAGGCGCGGGGACGAGCAGTACTTC. This encodes CASSYRRGDEQYF.

This chain links TRBV11-3 with TRBJ1-3; the D is unclear. This CDR3 has 13 amino acids. Germline lookup yields CDR1 SGHNT and CDR2 YENEEA. The V gene lost 4 bases and the J gene lost 0 bases, with 4 bases spanning the gap. CDR3 protein: CASSSGSGNTIYF. CDR3 DNA sequence: TGTGCCAGCAGCTCGGGCTCTGGAAACACCATATATTTT.

The CDR3 nucleotides are TGTGCCAGCAGCTTGTCGATGCCAGATACGCAGTATTTT. It translates to CASSLSMPDTQYF. The chain carries TRBV5-4 and TRBJ2-3, with D unresolved. CDR3 size: 13 residues. Per germline, CDR1 SGHNT and CDR2 YYREEE (reference sequence). Trimming cost V 1 base and J 4 bases, with 7 bases left between them.

This clone is a singleton in its sample. CDR3 amino acids: CASSPRSGNGNTIYF. The CDR3 nucleotides read TGTGCCAGCAGCCCCCGGTCAGGGAACGGAAACACCATATATTTT. The rearrangement joins TRBV11-2 to TRBJ1-3; D perhaps matches TRBD1 (5 bases). Germline loops: CDR1 SGHAT, CDR2 FQNNGV. Trimming cost V 5 bases and J 4 bases, with 15 bases left between them. The CDR3 consists of 15 residues.

The chain joins TRBV11-2 to TRBJ2-7; D is ambiguous. This CDR3 spans 17 amino acids. The germline V gene has CDR1 SGHAT and CDR2 FQNNGV. Trimming took 0 bases from V and 2 from J, leaving 17 bases between them. In DNA form, the CDR3 reads TGTGCCAGCAGCTTAGAAAGGCGGCTAGACCGACCCTACGAGCAGTACTTC. Its translation is CASSLERRLDRPYEQYF. The variable domain in full, completed from reference TRBV11-2 and TRBJ2-7, reads EAGVAQSPRYKIIEKRQSVAFWCNPISGHATLYWYQQILGQGPKLLIQFQNNGVVDDSQLPKDRFSAERLKGVDSTLKIQPAKLEDSAVYLCASSLERRLDRPYEQYFGPGTRLTVT.

The rearrangement links TRBV28 to TRBJ2-7; TRBD1 matches at 7 bases. V lost 6 bases and J lost 4; bases outside the gene matches: 12. CDR1 and CDR2 (germline): MDHEN, SYDVKM. CDR3 size: 15 residues. CDR3 nucleotide sequence: TGTGCCAGCAGGTCGATTCGGACAGGCGATTACGAGCAGTACTTC. Protein: CASRSIRTGDYEQYF.

CDR3 loop: CASSPGAANGYTF. The CDR3 nucleotides read TGTGCCAGCAGTCCGGGGGCTGCTAATGGCTACACCTTC. The chain combines TRBV6-4 with TRBJ1-2, with D perhaps matching TRBD1 (6 bases). Germline V gene lookup returns CDR1 MRHNA and CDR2 SNTAGT. The CDR3 covers 13 residues. V was pared by 5 bases and J by 6 bases, with 13 bases between.

This chain uses TRBV5-1 with TRBJ2-4; possible D gene TRBD1, 5 bases. The CDR3 has 13 amino acids. Trimming took off 0 bases at V and 9 bases at J, with 10 bases between the two ends. CDR1 and CDR2 from the germline V gene are SGHRS and YFSETQ. The CDR3 spells CASSLGTLSIQYF. CDR3 coding DNA: TGCGCCAGCAGCTTGGGGACACTAAGCATTCAGTACTTC.

The chain employs TRBV4-1 and TRBJ1-4; D is unresolved. The CDR3 is 14 amino acids. The V gene's germline CDR1 is MGHRA and CDR2 YSYEKL. Deletions cut 3 bases from V and 2 bases from J, with 7 bases between. In DNA form, the CDR3 reads TGCGCCAGCAGCCATGGGAGCACTAATGAAAAACTGTTTTTT. It is translated as CASSHGSTNEKLFF.

The J gene is TRBJ1-2, the V gene TRBV19, with TRBD1 as a possible D gene (6 bases). Germline assignment: CDR1 LNHDA and CDR2 SQIVND (reference sequence). The CDR3 has 13 residues. The V end lost 6 bases, the J end lost 8 bases, and 16 bases lay between the germline ends. CDR3 protein: CASRTSGGSGYTF. The DNA of the CDR3 is TGTGCCAGTAGGACCTCGGGGGGCAGCGGCTACACCTTC.

This clone ranks as medium-sized. V is TRBV5-1 and J is TRBJ1-1; 7 bases are shared with TRBD1. This CDR3 has 14 residues. Germline V CDR1 and CDR2: SGHRS, YFSETQ. V was clipped by 7 bases and J by 3 bases; unmatched bases: 9. As DNA, the CDR3 is TGCGCCAGCGGACAAGGACAGGCTGACACTGAAGCTTTCTTT. It encodes CASGQGQADTEAFF.

V usage is TRBV5-1 and J usage is TRBJ2-7; 8 nucleotides align to TRBD1. Germline-derived CDR1 and CDR2 are SGHRS and YFSETQ. The V and J ends lost 3 bases and 4 bases, in that order; junction bases with no gene match: 6. The CDR3 contains 14 residues. The CDR3 region is CASSSGTGEYEQYF. The CDR3 nucleotides read TGCGCCAGCAGCTCAGGGACAGGCGAGTACGAGCAGTACTTC.

J is TRBJ1-2 and V is TRBV3-1 (or the pseudogene TRBV3-2), with unresolved D. V lost 3 bases and J 2 bases, leaving 7 bases between the germline ends. Looked up from germline, CDR1 is LGHDT and CDR2 is YNNKEL (reference sequence). The CDR3 length is 13 residues. In DNA form, the CDR3 reads TGTGCCAGCAGCCAGGCAGGCAACTATGGCTACACCTTC. The encoded protein is CASSQAGNYGYTF.

The chain joins TRBV5-1 to TRBJ2-5; 8 nucleotides line up with TRBD1. There are 14 residues in the CDR3. The germline V gene has CDR1 SGHRS and CDR2 YFSETQ. V lost 5 bases and J lost 2; bases outside the gene matches: 5. DNA for the CDR3: TGCGCCAGCAGACAAGGGACAGGACAAGAGACCCAGTACTTC. The encoded protein is CASRQGTGQETQYF.

The V and J genes are TRBV9 and TRBJ2-5, with 9 bases identical to TRBD2. CDR3 size: 17 residues. CDR1 is SGDLS and CDR2 is YYNGEE in the germline V gene. Trimming cost V 0 bases and J 1 base; bases outside gene matches: 7. The CDR3 DNA sequence: TGTGCCAGCAGCGTAGGTCAAGCGGGGGGAGTCCAAGAGACCCAGTACTTC. It is translated as CASSVGQAGGVQETQYF.

In its sample, this clone was seen once. V is TRBV9 and J is TRBJ2-3, with D unclear. This CDR3 region has 16 residues. Trimming removed 4 bases from V and 0 bases from J, with 15 bases in between. Germline V gene lookup returns CDR1 SGDLS and CDR2 YYNGEE. This CDR3 is CASSPPGPSSTDTQYF. The CDR3 DNA sequence: TGTGCCAGCAGCCCTCCCGGTCCTTCTAGCACAGATACGCAGTATTTT. The full variable domain, in which reference TRBV9 and TRBJ2-3 provide the parts outside the CDR3, is DSGVTQTPKHLITATGQRVTLRCSPRSGDLSVYWYQQSLDQGLQFLIQYYNGEERAKGNILERFSAQQFPDLHSELNLSSLELGDSALYFCASSPPGPSSTDTQYFGPGTRLTVL.

The count of this clone is one. The J gene is TRBJ1-5, the V gene TRBV4-2, with 8 bases aligning to TRBD1. CDR3 size: 18 residues. Germline V gene lookup returns CDR1 LGHNA and CDR2 YNFKEQ. The J segment lost 1 base and the V segment lost 2 bases, leaving 10 bases of the junction unmatched. CDR3 nucleotides: TGTGCCAGCAGCCAACCTCAGGGGGCGGGGGGCAGCAATCAGCCCCAGCATTTT. This encodes CASSQPQGAGGSNQPQHF.

The CDR3 loop reads CASSLTSQGSRYGYTF. As DNA, the CDR3 is TGCGCCAGCAGCTTGACTTCTCAGGGAAGTAGATATGGCTACACCTTC. The chain links TRBV5-1 to TRBJ1-2, with D perhaps matching TRBD1 (5 bases). The V end was cut by 1 base, the J end by 5 bases, with 18 bases between. This CDR3 has 16 residues. Germline V gives CDR1 SGHRS, CDR2 YFSETQ.

J is TRBJ2-2 and V is TRBV24-1; D gene unclear. V was trimmed by 9 bases and J by 6 bases, leaving 7 bases between them. Germline lookup yields CDR1 KGHDR and CDR2 SFDVKD. The CDR3 has 11 residues. The CDR3, as DNA: TGTGCCACCGGTCGGGCCGGGGAGCTGTTTTTT. The encoded protein is CATGRAGELFF.

The chain uses TRBV28 and TRBJ2-2; D may correspond to TRBD1 or TRBD2 (6 bases each). From germline, CDR1 is MDHEN and CDR2 SYDVKM. V lost 6 bases and J 7 bases, leaving 12 bases between the germline ends. The CDR3 spans 13 residues. CDR3 nucleotide sequence: TGTGCCAGCAGCTCCGGAGGGGGCGGGGAGCTGTTTTTT. This translates into CASSSGGGGELFF. The entire variable domain, with the rest obtained from reference TRBV28 and TRBJ2-2, is as follows: DVKVTQSSRYLVKRTGEKVFLECVQDMDHENMFWYRQDPGLGLRLIYFSYDVKMKEKGDIPEGYSVSREKKERFSLILESASTNQTSMYLCASSSGGGGELFFGEGSRLTVL.

The V and J genes are TRBV24-1 and TRBJ2-2; D remains ambiguous. The CDR3 sequence is 14 residues long. From germline, CDR1 is KGHDR and CDR2 SFDVKD. The V end lost 3 bases, the J end lost 5 bases, and 9 bases lay between the germline ends. Written as DNA, the CDR3 is TGTGCCACCAGTGATCCTGACAAGACCGGGGAGCTGTTTTTT. Translation gives CATSDPDKTGELFF.